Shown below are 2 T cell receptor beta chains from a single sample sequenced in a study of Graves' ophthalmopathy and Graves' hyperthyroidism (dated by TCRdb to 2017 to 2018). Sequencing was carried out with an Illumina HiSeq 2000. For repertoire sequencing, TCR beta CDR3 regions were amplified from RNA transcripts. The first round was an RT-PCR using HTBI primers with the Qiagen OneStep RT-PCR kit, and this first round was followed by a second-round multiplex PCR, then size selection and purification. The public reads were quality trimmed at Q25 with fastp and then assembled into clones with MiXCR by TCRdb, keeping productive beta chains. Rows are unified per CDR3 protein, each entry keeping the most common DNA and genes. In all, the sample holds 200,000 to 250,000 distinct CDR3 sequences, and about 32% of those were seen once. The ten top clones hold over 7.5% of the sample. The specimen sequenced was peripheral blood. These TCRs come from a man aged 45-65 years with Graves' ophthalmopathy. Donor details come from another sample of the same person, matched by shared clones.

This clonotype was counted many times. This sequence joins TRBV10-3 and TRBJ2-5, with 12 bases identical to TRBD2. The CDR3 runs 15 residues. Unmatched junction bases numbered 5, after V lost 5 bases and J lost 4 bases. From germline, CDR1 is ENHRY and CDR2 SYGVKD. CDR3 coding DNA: TGTGCCATCAGTAAGGAGGGACTAGCGGGAGAGACCCAGTACTTC. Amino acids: CAISKEGLAGETQYF.

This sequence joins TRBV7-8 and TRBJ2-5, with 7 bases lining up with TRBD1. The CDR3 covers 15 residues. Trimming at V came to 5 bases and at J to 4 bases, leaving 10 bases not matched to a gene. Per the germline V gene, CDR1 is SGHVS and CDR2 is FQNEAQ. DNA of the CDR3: TGTGCCAGCAGCACCAGGACAGGAAGGGGAGAGACCCAGTACTTC. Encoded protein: CASSTRTGRGETQYF.